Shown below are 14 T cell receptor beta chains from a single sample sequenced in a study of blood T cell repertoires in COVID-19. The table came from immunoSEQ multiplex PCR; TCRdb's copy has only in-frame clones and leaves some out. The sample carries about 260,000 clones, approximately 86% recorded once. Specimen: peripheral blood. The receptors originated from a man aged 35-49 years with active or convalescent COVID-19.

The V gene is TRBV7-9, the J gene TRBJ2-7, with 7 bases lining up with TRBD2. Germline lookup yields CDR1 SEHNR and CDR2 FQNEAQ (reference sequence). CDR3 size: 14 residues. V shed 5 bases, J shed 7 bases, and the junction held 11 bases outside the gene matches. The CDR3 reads CASSMGIFGGEQYF. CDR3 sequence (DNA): TGTGCCAGCAGCATGGGGATCTTCGGGGGGGAGCAGTACTTC. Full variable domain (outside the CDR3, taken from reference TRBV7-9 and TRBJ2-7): DTGVSQNPRHKITKRGQNVTFRCDPISEHNRLYWYRQTLGQGPEFLTYFQNEAQLEKSRLLSDRFSAERPKGSFSTLEIQRTEQGDSAMYLCASSMGIFGGEQYFGPGTRLTVT.

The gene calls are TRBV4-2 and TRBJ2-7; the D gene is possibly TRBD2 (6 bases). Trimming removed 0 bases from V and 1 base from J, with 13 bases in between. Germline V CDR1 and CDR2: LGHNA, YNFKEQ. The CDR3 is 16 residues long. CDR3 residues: CASSQDTGGASYEQYF. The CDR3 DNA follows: TGTGCCAGCAGCCAAGATACTGGCGGGGCTTCCTACGAGCAGTACTTC.

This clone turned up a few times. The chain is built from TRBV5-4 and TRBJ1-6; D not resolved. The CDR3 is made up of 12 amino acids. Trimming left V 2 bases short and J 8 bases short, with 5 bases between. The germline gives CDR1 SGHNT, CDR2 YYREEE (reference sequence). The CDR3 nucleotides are TGTGCCAGCAGCTTCCCTGATTCACCCCTCCACTTT. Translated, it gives CASSFPDSPLHF.

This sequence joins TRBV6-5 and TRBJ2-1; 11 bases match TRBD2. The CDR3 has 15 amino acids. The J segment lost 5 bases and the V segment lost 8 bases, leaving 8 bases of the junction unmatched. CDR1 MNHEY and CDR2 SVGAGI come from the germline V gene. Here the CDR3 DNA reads TGTGCCAGCGGCTTTAGCGGGGGGGGTCACAATGAGCAGTTCTTC. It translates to CASGFSGGGHNEQFF.

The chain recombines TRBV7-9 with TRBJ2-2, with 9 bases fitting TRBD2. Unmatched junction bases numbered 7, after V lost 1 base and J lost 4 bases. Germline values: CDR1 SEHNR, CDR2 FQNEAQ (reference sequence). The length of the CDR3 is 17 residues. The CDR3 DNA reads TGTGCCAGCAGCTTAGAGGTTAGCGGGAGTGCCACCGGGGAGCTGTTTTTT. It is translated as CASSLEVSGSATGELFF. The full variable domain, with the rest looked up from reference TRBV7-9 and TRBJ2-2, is DTGVSQNPRHKITKRGQNVTFRCDPISEHNRLYWYRQTLGQGPEFLTYFQNEAQLEKSRLLSDRFSAERPKGSFSTLEIQRTEQGDSAMYLCASSLEVSGSATGELFFGEGSRLTVL.

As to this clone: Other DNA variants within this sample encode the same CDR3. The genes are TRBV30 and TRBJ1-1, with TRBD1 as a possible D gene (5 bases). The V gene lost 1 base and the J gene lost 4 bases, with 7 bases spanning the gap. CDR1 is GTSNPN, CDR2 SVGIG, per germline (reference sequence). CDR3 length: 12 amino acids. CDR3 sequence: CAWSDRGTEAFF. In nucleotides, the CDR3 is TGTGCCTGGAGTGATAGGGGCACTGAAGCTTTCTTT.

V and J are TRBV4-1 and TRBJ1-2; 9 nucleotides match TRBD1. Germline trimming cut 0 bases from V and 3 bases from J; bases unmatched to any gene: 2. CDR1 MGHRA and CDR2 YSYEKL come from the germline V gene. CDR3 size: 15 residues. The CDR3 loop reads CASSQERTGDYGYTF. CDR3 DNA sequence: TGCGCCAGCAGCCAAGAACGGACAGGGGACTATGGCTACACCTTC.

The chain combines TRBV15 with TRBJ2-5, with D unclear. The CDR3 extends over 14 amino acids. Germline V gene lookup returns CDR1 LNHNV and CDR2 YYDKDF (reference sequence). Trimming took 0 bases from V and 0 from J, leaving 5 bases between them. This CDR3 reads CATSRDRDQETQYF. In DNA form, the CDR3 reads TGTGCCACCAGCAGAGATCGGGACCAAGAGACCCAGTACTTC.

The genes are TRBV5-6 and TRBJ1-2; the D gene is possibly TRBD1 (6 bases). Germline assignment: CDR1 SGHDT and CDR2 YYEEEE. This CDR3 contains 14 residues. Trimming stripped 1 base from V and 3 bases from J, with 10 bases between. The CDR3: CASSLTGWDYGYTF. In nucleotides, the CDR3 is TGTGCCAGCAGCTTGACAGGGTGGGACTATGGCTACACCTTC.

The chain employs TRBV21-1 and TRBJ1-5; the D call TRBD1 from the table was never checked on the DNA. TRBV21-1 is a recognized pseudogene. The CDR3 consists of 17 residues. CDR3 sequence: CASSKGGQGPSNQPQHF. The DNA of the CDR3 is TGTGCCAGCAGCAAAGGGGGACAGGGCCCTAGCAATCAGCCCCAGCATTTT.

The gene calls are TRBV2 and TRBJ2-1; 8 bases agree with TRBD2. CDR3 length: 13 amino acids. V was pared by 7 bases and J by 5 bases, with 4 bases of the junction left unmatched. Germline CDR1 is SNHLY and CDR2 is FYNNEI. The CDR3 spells CASIGAGDNEQFF. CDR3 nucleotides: TGTGCCAGCATAGGAGCGGGAGACAATGAGCAGTTCTTC. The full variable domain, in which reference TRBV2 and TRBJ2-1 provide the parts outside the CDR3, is EPEVTQTPSHQVTQMGQEVILRCVPISNHLYFYWYRQILGQKVEFLVSFYNNEISEKSEIFDDQFSVERPDGSNFTLKIRSTKLEDSAMYFCASIGAGDNEQFFGPGTRLTVL.

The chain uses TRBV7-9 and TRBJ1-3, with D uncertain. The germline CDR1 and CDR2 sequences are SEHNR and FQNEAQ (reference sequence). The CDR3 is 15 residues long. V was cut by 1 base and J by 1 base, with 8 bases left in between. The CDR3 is CASSLERQSGNTIYF. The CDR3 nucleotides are TGTGCCAGCAGCTTAGAGAGGCAGTCTGGAAACACCATATATTTT. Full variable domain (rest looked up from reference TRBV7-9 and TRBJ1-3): DTGVSQNPRHKITKRGQNVTFRCDPISEHNRLYWYRQTLGQGPEFLTYFQNEAQLEKSRLLSDRFSAERPKGSFSTLEIQRTEQGDSAMYLCASSLERQSGNTIYFGEGSWLTVV.

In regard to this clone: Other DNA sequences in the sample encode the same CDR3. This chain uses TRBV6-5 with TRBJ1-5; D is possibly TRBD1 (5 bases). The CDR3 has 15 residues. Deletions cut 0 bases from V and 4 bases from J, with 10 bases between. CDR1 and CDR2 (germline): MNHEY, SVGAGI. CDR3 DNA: TGTGCCAGCAGTTACTCGGGCGGGGGAAATCAGCCCCAGCATTTT. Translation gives CASSYSGGGNQPQHF.

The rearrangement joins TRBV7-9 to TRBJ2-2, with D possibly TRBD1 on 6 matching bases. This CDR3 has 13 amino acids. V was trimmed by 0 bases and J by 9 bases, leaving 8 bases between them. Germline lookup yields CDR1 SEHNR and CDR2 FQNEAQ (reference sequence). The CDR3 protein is CASSLARDRELFF. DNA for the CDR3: TGTGCCAGCAGCTTAGCCCGGGACAGGGAGCTGTTTTTT.